The 12 T cell receptor beta chains in this list originate from one sample, sequenced in a study of tumor-infiltrating lymphocytes in primary liver carcinoma. The researchers produced TCR beta cDNA from 500 to 550 ng total RNA with a constant-region primer. Nested multiplex PCR, run for three rounds with slightly modified ARM-PCR, yielded TCR beta libraries. Amplification in the first two PCR rounds was performed using TRBV1-TRBV30 forward primers and a C-beta reverse primer for 9 to 11 cycles each. TCRdb itself ran the multiplex PCR reads through MiXCR, one entry per CDR3 protein. Among roughly 330,000 distinct CDR3 sequences listed, around three fifths were seen once. The researchers obtained blood RNA from unsorted whole blood and also extracted germline DNA. Material for sequencing was peripheral blood. These TCRs come from a man in his forties with primary liver carcinoma and hepatitis B virus infection.

As concerns this clonotype: The conserved final phenylalanine or tryptophan is absent from the CDR3, which likely points to a read error. The V and J genes are TRBV11-1 and TRBJ2-7; D is unclear. Germline-derived CDR1 and CDR2 are SGHAT and FQDESV (reference sequence). Trimming removed 2 bases from V and 1 base from J, with 9 bases in between. There are 14 residues in the CDR3. The CDR3 DNA sequence: TGTGCCAGCAGCTTAATTCAAGGATCCTACGAGCAGTACTAC. It codes for CASSLIQGSYEQYY.

This clonotype was counted many times. The genes are TRBV29-1 and TRBJ2-2; 9 bases map to TRBD2. The CDR3 spans 15 residues. V trimming: 4 bases; J trimming: 0 bases; junction bases outside the gene matches: 3. From germline, CDR1 is SQVTM and CDR2 ANQGSEA. The CDR3 here is CSVGTSAANTGELFF. Written as DNA, the CDR3 is TGCAGCGTTGGGACTAGCGCGGCGAACACCGGGGAGCTGTTTTTT.

This clonotype was seen only once. A read error may be the cause here, since a much bigger clone is one base away. V and J are TRBV29-1 and TRBJ2-7; D is uncertain. Trimming took off 6 bases at V and 5 bases at J, with 8 bases between the two ends. Germline CDR1 is SQVTM and CDR2 is ANQGSEA. The length of the CDR3 is 10 residues. As DNA, the CDR3 is TGCAGCGTCACTGAACACGAGCAGTACTTC. Encoded protein: CSVTEHEQYF.

This chain connects TRBV10-3 to TRBJ2-1; weak D call: TRBD1 (5 bases). CDR3 length equals 14 residues. Germline CDR1 reads ENHRY; CDR2 reads SYGVKD. Trimming pared 6 bases from V and 4 bases from J, leaving 13 bases between. DNA for the CDR3: TGTGCCATCAGAGGACATGGTGGGTACAATGAGCAGTTCTTC. Its translation is CAIRGHGGYNEQFF.

A few counts support this clonotype. The chain joins TRBV5-4 to TRBJ2-7; D not resolved. This CDR3 spans 15 amino acids. Trimming left V 5 bases short and J 0 bases short, with 15 bases between. CDR1 is SGHNT, CDR2 YYREEE, per germline (reference sequence). In DNA, the CDR3 is TGTGCCAGCAGTCCGTCGCGGACGAGCTCCTACGAGCAGTACTTC. Protein: CASSPSRTSSYEQYF.

CDR3 protein: CASSPTEVGQGTYEQYF. CDR3 coding DNA: TGCGCCAGCAGCCCCACAGAAGTGGGACAGGGGACTTACGAGCAGTACTTC. This chain connects TRBV4-1 to TRBJ2-7, with TRBD1 identical over 10 bases. With 4 bases clipped from V and 4 bases from J, the junction kept 13 bases outside the gene matches. There are 17 residues in the CDR3. Per the germline V gene, CDR1 is MGHRA and CDR2 is YSYEKL.

This clonotype was recorded once. Germline is not matched at one junction end, which may reflect a read error. In DNA, the CDR3 is TGTGCCGGCTACGGGGACCCCGGGGAGCTGTTATTT. Translating gives CAGYGDPGELLF. J is TRBJ2-2 and V is TRBV6-1; D is tentatively TRBD1 or TRBD2 (5 bases each). The germline CDR1 and CDR2 sequences are MNHNS and SASEGT. The CDR3 totals 12 residues.

This clonotype was detected ten times or more. The CDR3 protein is CASSLDSTWQAYEQYF. CDR3 in DNA: TGTGCCAGCAGCTTAGATTCCACTTGGCAGGCCTACGAGCAGTACTTC. V and J are TRBV11-2 and TRBJ2-7; no clear D gene. The length of the CDR3 is 16 residues. Germline values: CDR1 SGHAT, CDR2 FQNNGV. V dropped 0 bases and J dropped 2 bases, with 14 bases sitting between them.

This clonotype has at least ten counts. The V gene is TRBV10-3, the J gene TRBJ2-1; the match to TRBD2 covers 9 bases. The CDR3 runs to 16 residues. V was pared by 4 bases and J by 7 bases, with 11 bases of the junction left unmatched. CDR1 and CDR2 (germline): ENHRY, SYGVKD. The CDR3 DNA reads TGTGCCATCAGTGCTCGGGCTAGCGGGAAGGAAAATGAGCAGTTCTTC. As protein: CAISARASGKENEQFF.

This clonotype has a count of ten or more. The V call is TRBV12-3 or TRBV12-4, the J call TRBJ2-1; 7 bases map to TRBD2. J gave up 6 bases and V 2 bases, and 13 bases lay outside the gene matches. The CDR3 has 17 residues. CDR3 DNA sequence: TGTGCCAGCAGTTTACTGTTGAGCGGGACCCCTACCAATGAGCAGTTCTTC. Protein product: CASSLLLSGTPTNEQFF.

V is TRBV10-3 and J is TRBJ2-1, with 8 bases aligning to TRBD2. Germline-derived CDR1 and CDR2 are ENHRY and SYGVKD. J was trimmed by 8 bases and V by 8 bases; bases with no gene match: 5. The length of the CDR3 is 12 residues. The CDR3 nucleotides read TGTGCCATCGGGGAGACTAGCGATGAGCAGTTCTTC. Its protein product is CAIGETSDEQFF.

The table lists this clonotype with many counts. A read error may explain this, as a much larger clone is one base away. The chain recombines TRBV7-8 with TRBJ2-7; 7 bases map to TRBD1. Germline-derived CDR1 and CDR2 are SGHVS and FQNEAQ. V trimming: 4 bases; J trimming: 1 base; junction bases outside the gene matches: 1. This CDR3 region has 13 residues. The CDR3 is CASSWGQSYEQYF. DNA for the CDR3: TGTGCCAGCAGCTGGGGACAGTCCTACGAGCAGTACTTC.